This T cell receptor (beta chain) derives from a study of blood T cell repertoires in COVID-19. Study information: The cDNA or gDNA used as material had been derived from T cells, B-cell-depleted T cells, or PBMCs.

Data came from immunoSEQ multiplex PCR; TCRdb stores just in-frame clones and leaves some out. The repertoire holds a few hundred thousand clones, with 85% as singletons. After removal of 8 bases from V and 4 bases from J, the junction contained 5 bases not matched to a gene. Germline-derived CDR1 and CDR2 are MDHEN and SYDVKM. The CDR3 sequence is 14 residues long. The sample taken for sequencing was peripheral blood. The source of this sequence is a woman aged 18 to 35 with acute or convalescent COVID-19. The chain uses TRBV28 and TRBJ2-1; 10 bases agree with TRBD2. The CDR3 is CASEGLAVYNEQFF. The CDR3, as DNA: TGTGCCAGCGAAGGACTAGCGGTATACAATGAGCAGTTCTTC.